Many counts were recorded for the clone carrying this T cell receptor (beta chain). Its cognate antigen is unknown. The CDR3 totals 16 residues. The germline V gene has CDR1 MNHNS and CDR2 SASEGT. After removal of 6 bases from V and 0 bases from J, the junction contained 6 bases not matched to a gene. Unique molecular identifiers were built into the TCRbeta library. TCRdb redid the calling of the PCR reads with MiXCR, one entry per CDR3 protein. Here the sample spans 440,000 or so distinct CDR3 sequences, over 40% being singletons. This sample was included in a study of T-cell reconstitution after alpha-beta-depleted transplantation in children. General study points: Some patients' high day-60 TCRbeta diversity was traced to surviving recipient T cells and thymic progenitors. Newly produced T cells mostly accounted for T-cell counts and diversity one year post-transplant. Alpha-beta T cells about two months after transplant reportedly derived from several hundred expanded graft clones.

V gene TRBV6-1 combines with J gene TRBJ1-4; 8 bases map to TRBD1. The sequence derives from a girl aged 2 to 9 with aplastic anemia, due to receive a stem cell transplant. Material: PBMCs, obtained before TCRalphabeta/CD19-depleted stem cell transplant. The DNA for the CDR3 is TGTGCCAGCAGGACCGGGACAGGCTCAACTAATGAAAAACTGTTTTTT. Its protein is CASRTGTGSTNEKLFF.